The sequence of this T cell receptor (beta chain) was determined in a study of identical twins. TCRdb reprocessed the 5' RACE reads with MiXCR, giving one entry per CDR3 protein. In the table there are just over 500,000 distinct CDR3 sequences, less than 25% of which are singletons. Another study also made use of these data, one on T cells expressing NK-cell markers. From that paper: Among several donors, these clonotypes also ranked first in the CD3+CD56-NKG2C+ fraction.

The sequence was collected from a woman between 18 and 29 years old in good health. The sequencing input was CD4+ T cells sorted from blood.

Written as DNA, the CDR3 is TGTGCCAGCTCACCGGGCGACGGGGGTTACGAGCAGTACTTC. This gives the protein CASSPGDGGYEQYF. This chain connects TRBV18 to TRBJ2-7; D perhaps matches TRBD2 (6 bases). Per germline, CDR1 KGHSH and CDR2 LQKENI. Trimming shortened V by 3 bases and J by 4 bases, and 13 bases separated the two germline ends. The CDR3 covers 14 residues.